The 24 T cell receptor beta chains presented below share a single source sample, sequenced in a study of T cell responses to AZD1222 COVID-19 vaccine. Assay used: immunoSEQ multiplex PCR; TCRdb lists only in-frame clones, some missing. The sample yields about 130,000 clones, roughly 90% seen once. Sample: peripheral blood, taken 28 days after the second AZD1222 dose. The receptors shown here come from an adult who received the AZD1222 COVID-19 vaccine.

This clone was picked up one time. The chain recombines TRBV12-3 or TRBV12-4 with TRBJ1-2; 9 nucleotides align to TRBD1. J lost 2 bases, V lost 11 bases, and 6 bases had no gene match. The CDR3 totals 13 residues. The CDR3 protein is CASQDRGNYGYTF. CDR3 bases: TGTGCCTCACAGGACAGGGGCAACTATGGCTACACCTTC.

The rearrangement uses TRBV7-9 and TRBJ1-4; D is undetermined. V was trimmed by 2 bases and J by 5 bases, leaving 6 bases between them. CDR1 is SEHNR, CDR2 FQNEAQ, per germline (reference sequence). CDR3 length equals 13 residues. CDR3 protein: CASSLWGNEKLFF. CDR3 nucleotide sequence: TGTGCCAGCAGCTTATGGGGAAATGAAAAACTGTTTTTT.

The genes are TRBV13 and TRBJ2-7; a possible D gene is TRBD2 (5 bases). Germline V gene lookup returns CDR1 PRHDT and CDR2 FYEKMQ (reference sequence). The V gene lost 1 base and the J gene lost 6 bases, with 13 bases spanning the gap. This CDR3 is 14 amino acids long. This CDR3 is CASSLEGSQVEQYF. CDR3 coding DNA: TGTGCCAGCAGCTTAGAAGGGAGTCAAGTCGAGCAGTACTTC.

The chain links TRBV28 to TRBJ1-1; D is perhaps TRBD1 (5 bases). CDR3 length: 15 residues. CDR1 is MDHEN and CDR2 is SYDVKM in the germline V gene. V was trimmed by 3 bases and J by 3 bases, leaving 14 bases between them. The CDR3: CASSFPGTPYTEAFF. CDR3 DNA: TGTGCCAGCAGTTTTCCCGGGACGCCTTACACTGAAGCTTTCTTT. The whole variable domain, remainder taken from reference TRBV28 and TRBJ1-1, is DVKVTQSSRYLVKRTGEKVFLECVQDMDHENMFWYRQDPGLGLRLIYFSYDVKMKEKGDIPEGYSVSREKKERFSLILESASTNQTSMYLCASSFPGTPYTEAFFGQGTRLTVV.

The chain links TRBV19 to TRBJ1-6; 8 bases align to TRBD1. The CDR3 sequence is 13 residues long. CDR1 and CDR2 from the germline V gene are LNHDA and SQIVND (reference sequence). V was pared by 6 bases and J by 10 bases, with 5 bases of the junction left unmatched. CDR3 in DNA: TGTGCCAGTAGCCAGGGGGCTCAGTCACCCCTCCACTTT. This encodes CASSQGAQSPLHF.

This chain connects TRBV6-5 to TRBJ1-1; TRBD1 matches 7 bases. V lost 8 bases, J lost 3 bases, and 3 bases stayed unmatched. The length of the CDR3 is 12 residues. Germline lookup yields CDR1 MNHEY and CDR2 SVGAGI. CDR3 residues: CASATGYTEAFF. CDR3 in DNA: TGTGCCAGCGCGACAGGGTACACTGAAGCTTTCTTT.

The CDR3 region is CASSLASGKFNEQFF. DNA of the CDR3: TGTGCCAGCAGCTTAGCCAGCGGGAAGTTCAATGAGCAGTTCTTC. V usage is TRBV7-9 and J usage is TRBJ2-1; TRBD2 agrees at 7 bases. Losses at the gene ends were 0 bases for V and 6 bases for J; bases not matched to a gene: 5. This CDR3 is built from 15 residues. Per germline, CDR1 SEHNR and CDR2 FQNEAQ (reference sequence).

The genes are TRBV4-1 and TRBJ2-7, with TRBD2 matching over 12 bases. This CDR3 contains 18 residues. Germline V lookup: CDR1 MGHRA, CDR2 YSYEKL. Trimming removed 4 bases from V and 0 bases from J; junction bases left unmatched: 10. The DNA for the CDR3 is TGCGCCAGCAGCCGCCACCTAGCGGGAGGGCGGATCTCCTACGAGCAGTACTTC. It specifies CASSRHLAGGRISYEQYF.

V gene TRBV27 combines with J gene TRBJ2-7; possible D gene TRBD1, 6 bases. V shed 5 bases and J shed 6 bases, with 14 bases lying between them. This CDR3 comprises 13 residues. CDR1 MNHEY and CDR2 SMNVEV come from the germline V gene (reference sequence). Here the CDR3 reads CASSGHRDGEQYF. The CDR3 DNA sequence: TGTGCCAGCAGTGGTCACAGGGACGGCGAGCAGTACTTC.

The chain is built from TRBV6-5 and TRBJ1-1, with TRBD1 matching over 7 bases. The CDR3 runs to 14 residues. Germline trimming cut 6 bases from V and 2 bases from J; bases unmatched to any gene: 6. Per germline, CDR1 MNHEY and CDR2 SVGAGI. Written as DNA, the CDR3 is TGTGCCAGCAGGGCCGGGACAGAAAACACTGAAGCTTTCTTT. It encodes CASRAGTENTEAFF.

The chain is built from TRBV5-4 and TRBJ1-2; TRBD1 aligns across 7 bases. J was trimmed by 8 bases and V by 3 bases; bases with no gene match: 4. Germline V gene lookup returns CDR1 SGHNT and CDR2 YYREEE (reference sequence). CDR3 size: 12 residues. DNA of the CDR3: TGTGCCAGCAGCTATGACAGGGTCGGCTACACCTTC. Its translation: CASSYDRVGYTF. Using reference TRBV5-4 and TRBJ1-2 for the parts outside the CDR3, the full variable domain is ETGVTQSPTHLIKTRGQQVTLRCSSQSGHNTVSWYQQALGQGPQFIFQYYREEENGRGNFPPRFSGLQFPNYSSELNVNALELDDSALYLCASSYDRVGYTFGSGTRLTVV.

This clone was detected once. The rearrangement links TRBV30 to TRBJ1-5; 10 positions agree with TRBD1. V shed 3 bases and J 3 bases; nucleotides not matched to a gene: 5. Germline CDR1 is GTSNPN and CDR2 is SVGIG (reference sequence). CDR3 length: 15 amino acids. The DNA of the CDR3 is TGTGCCTGGAGCGGGGACAGGGGCGCCAATCAGCCCCAGCATTTT. It codes for CAWSGDRGANQPQHF.

The chain carries TRBV10-3 and TRBJ2-3; D not certain. This CDR3 is built from 12 residues. V lost 1 base to trimming and J lost 5 bases, with 4 bases between them. CDR1 ENHRY and CDR2 SYGVKD come from the germline V gene. CDR3: CAISEYKDTQYF. In DNA form, the CDR3 reads TGTGCCATCAGTGAGTATAAAGATACGCAGTATTTT.

The CDR3 is CASSLESTGFFSGELFF. The DNA for the CDR3 is TGTGCCAGCAGCTTAGAATCGACAGGGTTTTTCTCCGGGGAGCTGTTTTTT. The gene calls are TRBV7-6 and TRBJ2-2; 7 bases fit TRBD1. Germline V gene lookup returns CDR1 SGHVS and CDR2 FNYEAQ. J lost 6 bases, V lost 1 base, and 11 bases had no gene match. The CDR3 is made up of 17 amino acids.

V and J are TRBV4-1 and TRBJ2-1; D is unclear. The CDR3 is made up of 16 amino acids. Germline V CDR1 and CDR2: MGHRA, YSYEKL. V lost 1 base and J lost 0, with 10 bases in between. CDR3 protein: CASSQVGSSSYNEQFF. The CDR3 DNA is TGCGCCAGCAGCCAAGTGGGCTCGAGCTCCTACAATGAGCAGTTCTTC.

CDR3 coding DNA: TGCGCCAGCAGCCAACAAACCGGGACAGGGAAAGGCTACACCTTC. This translates into CASSQQTGTGKGYTF. V usage is TRBV4-3 and J usage is TRBJ1-2; 9 bases align to TRBD1. Per germline, CDR1 LGHNA and CDR2 YSLEER. The CDR3 extends over 15 amino acids. Trimming removed 2 bases from V and 8 bases from J; junction bases left unmatched: 9.

This clone was recorded a few times. The chain joins TRBV6-5 to TRBJ2-5; 7 bases fit TRBD2. The V gene's germline CDR1 is MNHEY and CDR2 SVGAGI. CDR3 length: 15 residues. V lost 6 bases and J lost 1; bases outside the gene matches: 8. CDR3 nucleotides: TGTGCCAGCAGCTACCGGGACTATGGCCAAGAGACCCAGTACTTC. Translating gives CASSYRDYGQETQYF.

The V call is TRBV4-1, the J call TRBJ2-1, with 10 bases fitting TRBD2. After removal of 2 bases from V and 8 bases from J, the junction contained 18 bases not matched to a gene. The CDR3 is 19 residues long. Germline CDR1 is MGHRA and CDR2 is YSYEKL. The CDR3 region has the DNA TGCGCCAGCAGCCAATACCCCGTGGAATCAGCGGGGGGGTTACATGAGCAGTTCTTC. Its translation: CASSQYPVESAGGLHEQFF.

The genes are TRBV19 and TRBJ1-1; D is unclear. This CDR3 has 14 amino acids. From germline, CDR1 is LNHDA and CDR2 SQIVND (reference sequence). The V end was cut by 3 bases, the J end by 2 bases, with 10 bases between. The CDR3 protein is CASSIYSSNTEAFF. For the CDR3, the DNA is TGTGCCAGTAGTATCTACAGCTCCAACACTGAAGCTTTCTTT.

The J gene is TRBJ2-7, the V gene TRBV7-2; possible D gene TRBD2, 7 bases. The CDR3 extends over 16 amino acids. Germline V gene sequence: CDR1 SGHTA, CDR2 FQGNSA. V lost 5 bases to trimming and J lost 3 bases, with 20 bases between them. CDR3 DNA: TGTGCCAGCAGCAGGGCGGGGGCCCCTAACAACTACGAGCAGTACTTC. Amino acid sequence: CASSRAGAPNNYEQYF.

The J gene is TRBJ1-2, the V gene TRBV27; D is possibly TRBD1 (5 bases). The ends were cut back, 5 bases at V and 0 bases at J, with 13 bases in the middle. Germline CDR1 MNHEY, CDR2 SMNVEV (reference sequence). This CDR3 is built from 15 residues. CDR3 protein: CASSGSGKANYGYTF. CDR3 sequence (DNA): TGTGCCAGCAGTGGGTCAGGGAAAGCTAACTATGGCTACACCTTC.

This sequence joins TRBV27 and TRBJ1-1, with D hard to call. CDR3 length equals 13 residues. Trimming took off 1 base at V and 7 bases at J, with 10 bases between the two ends. Germline CDR1 and CDR2: MNHEY and SMNVEV (reference sequence). CDR3 nucleotide sequence: TGTGCCAGCAGTTTATTCGTCGCGGATGAAGCTTTCTTT. Residues: CASSLFVADEAFF.

V usage is TRBV6-2 or TRBV6-3 and J usage is TRBJ1-5; TRBD1 matches 7 bases. V gave up 4 bases and J gave up 10 bases; unmatched junction bases: 10. Germline CDR1 and CDR2: MNHEY and SVGEGT. This CDR3 is built from 14 residues. The CDR3 DNA is TGTGCCAGCAGTTCCCGACAGGGACGATATCCCCAGCATTTT. Amino acids: CASSSRQGRYPQHF.

The chain links TRBV3-1 (or the pseudogene TRBV3-2) to TRBJ2-1; D not certain. The ends were cut back, 4 bases at V and 14 bases at J, with 21 bases in the middle. Germline CDR1 and CDR2: LGHDT and YNNKEL (reference sequence). This CDR3 contains 14 residues. The CDR3 spells CASSPSRSSNTEFF. DNA for the CDR3: TGTGCCAGCAGCCCCTCCCGTAGCTCCAATACGGAGTTCTTC.